Each of the 7 T cell receptor beta chains below was sequenced from the same sample in a study of CD8 T cells in Susac syndrome. It was with random hexamers that roughly 0.5 to 1 ug RNA was reverse transcribed. TCRdb used MiXCR to reprocess the immunoSEQ multiplex PCR reads, holding one entry per CDR3 protein. The table includes some 300,000 distinct CDR3 sequences, 75% to 90% detected once. Sequencing used CD8+ T cells from PBMCs. These receptors were obtained from a human donor with multiple sclerosis.

V usage is TRBV3-1 and J usage is TRBJ2-7; a possible D gene is TRBD2 (7 bases). The V and J ends lost 0 bases and 5 bases respectively, with 14 bases between them. CDR1 is LGHDT and CDR2 is YNNKEL in the germline V gene (reference sequence). The length of the CDR3 is 15 residues. CDR3: CASSQDPGEGDEQYF. The CDR3 DNA reads as TGTGCCAGCAGCCAAGATCCGGGGGAGGGGGACGAGCAGTACTTC.

The chain links TRBV28 to TRBJ2-5; 9 bases align to TRBD2. After removal of 4 bases from V and 6 bases from J, the junction contained 6 bases not matched to a gene. The CDR3 totals 14 residues. Germline CDR1 reads MDHEN; CDR2 reads SYDVKM. The CDR3 coding sequence is TGTGCCAGCAGTTCGGGACTAGCTTTGAAGACCCAGTACTTC. Translation gives CASSSGLALKTQYF. The full variable domain, with the rest looked up from reference TRBV28 and TRBJ2-5, is DVKVTQSSRYLVKRTGEKVFLECVQDMDHENMFWYRQDPGLGLRLIYFSYDVKMKEKGDIPEGYSVSREKKERFSLILESASTNQTSMYLCASSSGLALKTQYFGPGTRLLVL.

The chain couples TRBV27 to TRBJ1-2, with D unclear. The CDR3 runs 14 residues. Germline assignment: CDR1 MNHEY and CDR2 SMNVEV (reference sequence). The V end lost 5 bases, the J end lost 6 bases, and 16 bases lay between the germline ends. CDR3 residues: CASSPTVRLDGYTF. CDR3 coding DNA: TGTGCCAGCAGTCCCACCGTTCGGCTCGATGGCTACACCTTC.

J is TRBJ2-1 and V is TRBV29-1; D might be TRBD1 (6 bases). V was trimmed by 4 bases and J by 7 bases, leaving 11 bases between them. The CDR3 runs 12 residues. The germline V gene has CDR1 SQVTM and CDR2 ANQGSEA. CDR3 residues: CSVVKRGNEQFF. In nucleotides, the CDR3 is TGCAGCGTTGTGAAAAGGGGGAATGAGCAGTTCTTC.

This clonotype was counted a few times. CDR3 nucleotides: TGCAGCGCGTCGTCGACGGACAGGGCCTCCTACGAGCAGTACTTC. Amino acid sequence: CSASSTDRASYEQYF. This chain links TRBV29-1 with TRBJ2-7; TRBD1 matches at 8 bases. V trimming: 7 bases; J trimming: 0 bases; junction bases outside the gene matches: 11. The CDR3 has 15 residues. Germline V CDR1 and CDR2: SQVTM, ANQGSEA.

V usage is TRBV7-9 and J usage is TRBJ2-1; 8 bases align to TRBD1. The CDR3 has 15 residues. V gave up 5 bases and J gave up 6 bases; unmatched junction bases: 9. CDR1 SEHNR and CDR2 FQNEAQ come from the germline V gene (reference sequence). CDR3 residues: CASSVGPQGANEQFF. The CDR3, as DNA: TGTGCCAGCAGCGTCGGTCCGCAGGGGGCCAATGAGCAGTTCTTC.

CDR3: CASSLVLGAGETQYF. DNA of the CDR3: TGTGCCAGCAGCTTAGTATTGGGGGCTGGGGAGACCCAGTACTTC. The rearrangement uses TRBV7-9 and TRBJ2-5; D is possibly TRBD1 (6 bases). The CDR3 is 15 residues long. V shed 1 base and J shed 5 bases, with 14 bases lying between them. Germline V gene data show CDR1 as SEHNR and CDR2 as FQNEAQ (reference sequence).